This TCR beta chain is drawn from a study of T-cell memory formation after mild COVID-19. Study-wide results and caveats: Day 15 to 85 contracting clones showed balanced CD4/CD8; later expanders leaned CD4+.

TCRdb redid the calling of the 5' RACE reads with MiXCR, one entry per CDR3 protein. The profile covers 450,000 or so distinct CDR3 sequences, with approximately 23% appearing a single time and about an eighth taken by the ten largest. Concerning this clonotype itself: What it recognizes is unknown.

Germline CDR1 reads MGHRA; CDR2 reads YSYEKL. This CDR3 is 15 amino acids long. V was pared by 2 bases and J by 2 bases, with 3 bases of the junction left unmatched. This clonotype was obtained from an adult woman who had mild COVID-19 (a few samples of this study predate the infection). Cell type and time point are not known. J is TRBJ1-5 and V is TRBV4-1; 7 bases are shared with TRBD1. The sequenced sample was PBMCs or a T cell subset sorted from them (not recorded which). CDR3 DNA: TGCGCCAGCAGCCAACCGGGACAGCGCAATCAGCCCCAGCATTTT. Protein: CASSQPGQRNQPQHF.